A selection of T cell receptor beta chains follows, all from one sample in a study of prognosis after radiotherapy for stage I lung cancer. A single record per CDR3 protein comes from TCRdb applying MiXCR to the multiplex PCR reads. Of over 30,000 distinct CDR3 sequences in the sample, roughly 25% were seen once. The sample was PBMCs, taken before or after stereotactic body radiation therapy (not recorded which). The source is a donor over 45 with non-small cell lung cancer. The CDR3 runs from the conserved cysteine through the conserved F or W. The D gene is left open where the match is weak. A row's size may be missing; if present it is once, few, many or a size class.

size: many; D: TRBD2; J: TRBJ2-2; V: TRBV3-1; CDR3: CASSLSGTSGGTGELFF; DNA: TGTGCCAGCAGCCTTTCCGGGACTAGCGGGGGCACCGGGGAGCTGTTTTTT
size: .; D: .; J: TRBJ1-1; V: TRBV5-4; CDR3: CASSFPGAGGTFF; DNA: TGTGCCAGCAGCTTCCCCGGTGCGGGGGGAACTTTCTTT
size: many; D: .; J: TRBJ1-1; V: TRBV9; CDR3: CASSALGGVNTEAFF; DNA: TGTGCCAGCAGCGCCCTGGGGGGGGTGAACACTGAAGCTTTCTTT
size: many; D: .; J: TRBJ2-2; V: TRBV7-6; CDR3: CASSFSAGELFF; DNA: TGTGCCAGCAGCTTTTCCGCCGGGGAGCTGTTTTTT
size: .; D: TRBD2; J: TRBJ2-3; V: TRBV20-1; CDR3: CSAKTSGGTDTQYF; DNA: TGCAGTGCGAAAACTAGCGGGGGAACAGATACGCAGTATTTT
size: many; D: TRBD2; J: TRBJ2-4; V: TRBV15; CDR3: CATSRDLSGIAKNIQYF; DNA: TGTGCCACCAGCAGAGATCTTAGCGGGATAGCCAAAAACATTCAGTACTTC
size: many; D: .; J: TRBJ1-2; V: TRBV3-1; CDR3: CASSTVGGAGGYTF; DNA: TGTGCCAGCAGCACCGTCGGGGGCGCGGGTGGCTACACCTTC
size: many; D: TRBD1; J: TRBJ1-1; V: TRBV2; CDR3: CASILTGWAEAFF; DNA: TGTGCCAGCATCTTGACAGGGTGGGCTGAAGCTTTCTTT
size: many; D: TRBD1; J: TRBJ1-4; V: TRBV28; CDR3: CASSPRTGELEKLFF; DNA: TGTGCCAGCAGCCCCCGGACAGGAGAACTTGAAAAACTGTTTTTT
size: few; D: .; J: TRBJ2-5; V: TRBV5-6; CDR3: CASSLRDTEETQYF; DNA: TGTGCCAGCAGCCTTAGGGACACGGAAGAGACCCAGTACTTC
size: many; D: TRBD2; J: TRBJ2-7; V: TRBV28; CDR3: CATSSGGSRTYEQYF; DNA: TGTGCCACCTCAAGCGGGGGCTCCCGAACCTACGAGCAGTACTTC
size: many; D: TRBD1; J: TRBJ1-1; V: TRBV7-8; CDR3: CASSYHRGGDTEAFF; DNA: TGTGCCAGCAGCTACCACAGGGGGGGAGACACTGAAGCTTTCTTT
size: many; D: .; J: TRBJ2-2; V: TRBV5-1; CDR3: CASSHPSTGELFF; DNA: TGCGCCAGCAGCCACCCGTCCACCGGGGAGCTGTTTTTT
size: many; D: .; J: TRBJ1-6; V: TRBV15; CDR3: CATSTGNSPLHF; DNA: TGTGCCACCAGCACCGGGAATTCACCCCTCCACTTT
size: few; D: TRBD2; J: TRBJ2-7; V: TRBV19; CDR3: CASSRASGMGYEQYF; DNA: TGTGCCAGTAGTCGTGCCAGCGGGATGGGATACGAGCAGTACTTC
size: .; D: TRBD2; J: TRBJ2-1; V: TRBV20-1; CDR3: CGARDGVAGNEQFF; DNA: TGCGGTGCTAGAGATGGAGTAGCGGGTAATGAGCAGTTCTTC
size: many; D: .; J: TRBJ1-2; V: TRBV20-1; CDR3: CSAKEGLDYGYTF; DNA: TGCAGTGCTAAAGAGGGGCTGGACTATGGCTACACCTTC
size: many; D: .; J: TRBJ1-6; V: TRBV6-5; CDR3: CASSSTGLGSPLHF; DNA: TGTGCCAGCAGTTCCACAGGGTTGGGTTCACCCCTCCACTTT
size: many; D: .; J: TRBJ1-5; V: TRBV6-1; CDR3: CASKESAGPNQPQHF; DNA: TGTGCCAGCAAAGAATCCGCAGGACCCAATCAGCCCCAGCATTTT